The clone carrying this TCR beta chain was recorded once. The sample comes from a study of cytomegalovirus exposure and HLA in healthy donors. This CDR3 region has 14 residues. In germline, CDR1 is LNHDA, CDR2 SQIVND (reference sequence). V gave up 3 bases and J gave up 8 bases, with 16 bases separating them. Both 60 Vbeta primers and 13 Jbeta primers went into the PCR. Data came from immunoSEQ multiplex PCR; TCRdb stores just in-frame clones and leaves some out. The sample consists of tens of thousands of clones, 60% to 80% of them appearing once. V is TRBV19 and J is TRBJ1-1; possibly TRBD1 for D (6 bases). This clonotype originated in a female donor in good health and CMV-seronegative. Sequenced material: PBMCs. CDR3 coding DNA: TGTGCCAGTAGTATGAGTTTCGCGGGGGCGGAAGCTTTCTTT. Encoded protein: CASSMSFAGAEAFF.